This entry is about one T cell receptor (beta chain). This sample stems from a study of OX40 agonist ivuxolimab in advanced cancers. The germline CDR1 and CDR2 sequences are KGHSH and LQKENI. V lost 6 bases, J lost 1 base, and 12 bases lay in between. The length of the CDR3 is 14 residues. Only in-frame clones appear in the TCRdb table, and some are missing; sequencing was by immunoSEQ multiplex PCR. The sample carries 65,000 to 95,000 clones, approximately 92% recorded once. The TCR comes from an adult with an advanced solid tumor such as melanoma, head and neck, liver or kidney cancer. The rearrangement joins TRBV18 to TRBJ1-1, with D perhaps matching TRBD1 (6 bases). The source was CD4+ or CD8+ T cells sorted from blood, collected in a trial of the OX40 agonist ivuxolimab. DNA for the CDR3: TGTGCCAGCTCCCCGGACAGAAAGAACACTGAAGCTTTCTTT. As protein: CASSPDRKNTEAFF. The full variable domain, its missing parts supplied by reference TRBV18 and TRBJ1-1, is NAGVMQNPRHLVRRRGQEARLRCSPMKGHSHVYWYRQLPEEGLKFMVYLQKENIIDESGMPKERFSAEFPKEGPSILRIQQVVRGDSAAYFCASSPDRKNTEAFFGQGTRLTVV.